Each of the 11 T cell receptor beta chains below was sequenced from the same sample in a study of OX40 agonist ivuxolimab in advanced cancers. This table comes from immunoSEQ multiplex PCR, and its TCRdb copy is limited to in-frame clones, with some not included. There are 25,000 or so clones in the sample; around 73% occur only once, and 18% lies in the top ten. The source was CD4+ or CD8+ T cells sorted from blood, collected in a trial of the OX40 agonist ivuxolimab. The receptors derive from an adult with an advanced solid tumor such as melanoma, head and neck, liver or kidney cancer.

This clone has more than one count but fewer than ten. The genes are TRBV9 and TRBJ1-6; D is ambiguous. Trimming took off 4 bases at V and 13 bases at J, with 15 bases between the two ends. This CDR3 region has 13 residues. CDR1 is SGDLS and CDR2 is YYNGEE in the germline V gene. The CDR3 protein is CASSFGSRSPLHF. In nucleotides, the CDR3 is TGTGCCAGCAGCTTTGGGTCGCGGTCCCCCCTCCACTTT. Variable domain in full (rest from reference TRBV9 and TRBJ1-6): DSGVTQTPKHLITATGQRVTLRCSPRSGDLSVYWYQQSLDQGLQFLIQYYNGEERAKGNILERFSAQQFPDLHSELNLSSLELGDSALYFCASSFGSRSPLHFGNGTRLTVT.

This clone showed up just once. The gene calls are TRBV7-2 and TRBJ2-5; tentatively, D is TRBD1 (7 bases). Germline lookup yields CDR1 SGHTA and CDR2 FQGNSA. The CDR3 sequence is 16 residues long. Trimming shortened V by 5 bases and J by 3 bases, and 19 bases separated the two germline ends. This chain's CDR3 is CASSVPDPRGEETQYF. CDR3 DNA: TGTGCCAGCAGCGTACCGGACCCCAGGGGGGAAGAGACCCAGTACTTC.

In this sample, this clone turned up once. V usage is TRBV4-3 and J usage is TRBJ2-3, with D unclear. Trimming left V 2 bases short and J 3 bases short, with 9 bases between. CDR1 is LGHNA and CDR2 is YSLEER in the germline V gene. The CDR3 has 14 residues. CDR3 sequence reads: CASSQLSGTDTQYF. CDR3 sequence (DNA): TGCGCCAGCAGCCAACTCTCCGGGACAGATACGCAGTATTTT.

The rearrangement links TRBV10-3 to TRBJ2-7; the D gene could be TRBD1 or TRBD2 (5 bases each). V shed 4 bases and J shed 2 bases, with 9 bases lying between them. The germline V gene has CDR1 ENHRY and CDR2 SYGVKD. The CDR3 totals 13 residues. Here the CDR3 reads CAISGGTTYEQYF. The CDR3 DNA is TGTGCCATCAGTGGGGGGACCACCTACGAGCAGTACTTC.

The chain joins TRBV30 to TRBJ2-1; D is perhaps TRBD1 or TRBD2 (5 bases each). The CDR3 loop spans 14 amino acids. CDR1 and CDR2 (germline): GTSNPN, SVGIG (reference sequence). Trimming shortened V by 2 bases and J by 10 bases, and 18 bases separated the two germline ends. The CDR3 loop reads CAWSPRGPPREQFF. The CDR3 region has the DNA TGTGCCTGGAGTCCTAGGGGACCCCCAAGGGAGCAGTTCTTC.

The V and J genes are TRBV7-9 and TRBJ2-2; 8 nucleotides align to TRBD1. V lost 11 bases to trimming and J lost 2 bases; unmatched junction nucleotides: 10. The CDR3 has 15 residues. Germline CDR1 and CDR2: SEHNR and FQNEAQ (reference sequence). Here the CDR3 reads CAGNADRVNTGELFF. CDR3 nucleotides: TGTGCCGGGAATGCGGACAGGGTAAACACCGGGGAGCTGTTTTTT.

V gene TRBV30 combines with J gene TRBJ2-1; D not certain. This CDR3 comprises 10 residues. CDR1 and CDR2 (germline): GTSNPN, SVGIG (reference sequence). V gave up 5 bases and J gave up 7 bases, with 6 bases separating them. CDR3 region: CAWARNEQFF. CDR3 nucleotides: TGTGCCTGGGCCAGGAATGAGCAGTTCTTC. The complete variable domain, with remaining parts taken from reference TRBV30 and TRBJ2-1, reads SQTIHQWPATLVQPVGSPLSLECTVEGTSNPNLYWYRQAAGRGLQLLFYSVGIGQISSEVPQNLSASRPQDRQFILSSKKLLLSDSGFYLCAWARNEQFFGPGTRLTVL.

The rearrangement uses TRBV19 and TRBJ2-7, with unresolved D. V gave up 6 bases and J gave up 0 bases, with 9 bases separating them. Looked up from germline, CDR1 is LNHDA and CDR2 is SQIVND (reference sequence). The CDR3 runs 13 residues. CDR3 sequence: CASRPDNSYEQYF. The CDR3 bases are TGTGCCAGTAGACCTGACAACTCCTACGAGCAGTACTTC.

This chain uses TRBV15 with TRBJ1-5; D might be TRBD1 (6 bases). The CDR3 is made up of 15 amino acids. Germline V gives CDR1 LNHNV, CDR2 YYDKDF (reference sequence). The V and J ends lost 5 bases and 0 bases respectively, with 11 bases between them. The DNA for the CDR3 is TGTGCCACCAGCCGGACCAGGGGTAGCAATCAGCCCCAGCATTTT. Encoded protein: CATSRTRGSNQPQHF.

This sequence joins TRBV2 and TRBJ2-7; 9 bases match TRBD1. The CDR3 has 15 residues. Germline assignment: CDR1 SNHLY and CDR2 FYNNEI. Unmatched junction bases numbered 11, after V lost 6 bases and J lost 5 bases. CDR3: CASRFPGQGIDEQYF. CDR3 DNA sequence: TGTGCCAGCAGGTTCCCGGGACAGGGTATCGACGAGCAGTACTTC. Combining the CDR3 with reference TRBV2 and TRBJ2-7 gives the whole variable domain EPEVTQTPSHQVTQMGQEVILRCVPISNHLYFYWYRQILGQKVEFLVSFYNNEISEKSEIFDDQFSVERPDGSNFTLKIRSTKLEDSAMYFCASRFPGQGIDEQYFGPGTRLTVT.

The rearrangement joins TRBV23-1 to TRBJ2-6, with D unresolved. TRBV23-1 is noted as an ORF with a role that remains uncertain. With 5 bases removed from V and 5 bases from J, the gap between germline ends came to 22 bases. CDR3 size: 18 residues. The CDR3 protein is CASSDIVTQQSRANVLTF. CDR3 nucleotides: TGCGCCAGCAGTGACATAGTGACGCAACAAAGTCGGGCCAACGTCCTGACTTTC.